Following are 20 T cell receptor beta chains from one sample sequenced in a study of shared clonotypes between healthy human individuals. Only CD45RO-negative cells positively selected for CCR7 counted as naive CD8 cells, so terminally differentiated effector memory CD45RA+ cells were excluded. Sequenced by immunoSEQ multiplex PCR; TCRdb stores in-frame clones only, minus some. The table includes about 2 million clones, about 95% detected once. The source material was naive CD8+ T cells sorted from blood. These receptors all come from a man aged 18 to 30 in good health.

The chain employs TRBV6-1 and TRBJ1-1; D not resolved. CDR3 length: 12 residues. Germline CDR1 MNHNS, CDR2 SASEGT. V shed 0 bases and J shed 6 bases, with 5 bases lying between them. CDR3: CASSEAVPEAFF. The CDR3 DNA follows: TGTGCCAGCAGTGAAGCCGTACCTGAAGCTTTCTTT.

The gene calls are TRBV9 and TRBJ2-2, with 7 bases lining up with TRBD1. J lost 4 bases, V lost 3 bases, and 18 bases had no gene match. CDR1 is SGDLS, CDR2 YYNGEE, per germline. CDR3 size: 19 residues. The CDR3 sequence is CASSEEGRQGHTGTGELFF. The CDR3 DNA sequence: TGTGCCAGCAGCGAAGAAGGACGACAGGGACATACCGGCACCGGGGAGCTGTTTTTT.

CDR3 nucleotides: TGTGCCAGCAGCACCAGTACAGGGTTACCCTACGAGCAGTACTTC. The encoded protein is CASSTSTGLPYEQYF. The chain links TRBV13 to TRBJ2-7; TRBD1 is a possible D gene (6 bases). Germline CDR1 PRHDT, CDR2 FYEKMQ (reference sequence). The CDR3 runs 15 residues. V dropped 5 bases and J dropped 2 bases, with 16 bases sitting between them.

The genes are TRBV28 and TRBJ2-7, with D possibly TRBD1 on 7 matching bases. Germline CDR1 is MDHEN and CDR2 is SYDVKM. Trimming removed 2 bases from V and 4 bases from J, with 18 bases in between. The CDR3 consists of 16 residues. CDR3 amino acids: CASSLTLQGGGYEQYF. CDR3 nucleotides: TGTGCCAGCAGTTTAACTTTGCAGGGGGGAGGATACGAGCAGTACTTC.

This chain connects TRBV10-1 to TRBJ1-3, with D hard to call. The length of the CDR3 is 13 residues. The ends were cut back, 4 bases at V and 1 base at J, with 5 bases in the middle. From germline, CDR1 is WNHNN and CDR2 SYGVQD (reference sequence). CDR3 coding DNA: TGCGCCAGCAGTGTTTCGTCTGGAAACACCATATATTTT. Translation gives CASSVSSGNTIYF.

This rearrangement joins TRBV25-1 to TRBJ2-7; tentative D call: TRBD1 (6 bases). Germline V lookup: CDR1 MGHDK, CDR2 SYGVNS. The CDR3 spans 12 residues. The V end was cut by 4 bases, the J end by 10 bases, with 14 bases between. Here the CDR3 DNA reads TGTGCCAGCAGTGCCTCCGGGACAAGTCAGTACTTC. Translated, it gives CASSASGTSQYF.

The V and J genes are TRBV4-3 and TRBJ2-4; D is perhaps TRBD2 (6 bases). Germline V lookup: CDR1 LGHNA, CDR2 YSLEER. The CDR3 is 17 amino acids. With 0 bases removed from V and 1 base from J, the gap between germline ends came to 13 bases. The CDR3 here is CASSQDLEGPAKNIQYF. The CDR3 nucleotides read TGCGCCAGCAGCCAAGATCTGGAGGGGCCGGCCAAAAACATTCAGTACTTC.

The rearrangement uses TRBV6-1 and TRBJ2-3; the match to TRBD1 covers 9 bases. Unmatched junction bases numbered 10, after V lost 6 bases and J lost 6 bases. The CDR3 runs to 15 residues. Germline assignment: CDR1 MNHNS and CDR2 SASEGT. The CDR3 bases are TGTGCCAGCAGCGGGAGACCAGACAGGGGGGATACGCAGTATTTT. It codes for CASSGRPDRGDTQYF.

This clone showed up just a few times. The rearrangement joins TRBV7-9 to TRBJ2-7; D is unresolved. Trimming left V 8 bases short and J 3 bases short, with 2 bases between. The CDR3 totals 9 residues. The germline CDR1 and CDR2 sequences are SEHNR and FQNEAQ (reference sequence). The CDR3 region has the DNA TGTGCCAGCGGCTACGAGCAGTACTTC. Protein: CASGYEQYF. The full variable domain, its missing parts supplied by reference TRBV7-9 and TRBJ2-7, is DTGVSQNPRHKITKRGQNVTFRCDPISEHNRLYWYRQTLGQGPEFLTYFQNEAQLEKSRLLSDRFSAERPKGSFSTLEIQRTEQGDSAMYLCASGYEQYFGPGTRLTVT.

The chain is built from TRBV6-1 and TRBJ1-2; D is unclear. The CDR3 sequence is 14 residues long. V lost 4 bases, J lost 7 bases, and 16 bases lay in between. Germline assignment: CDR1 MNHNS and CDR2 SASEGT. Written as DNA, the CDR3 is TGTGCCAGCAGTGCCGCGGACCCAGTGAGTGGCTACACCTTC. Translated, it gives CASSAADPVSGYTF.

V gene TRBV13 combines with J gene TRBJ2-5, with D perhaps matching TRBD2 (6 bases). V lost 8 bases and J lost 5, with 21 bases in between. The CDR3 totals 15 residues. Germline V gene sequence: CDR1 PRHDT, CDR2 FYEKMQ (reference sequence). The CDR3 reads CASALSGTFGETQYF. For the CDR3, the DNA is TGTGCCAGCGCCCTATCGGGGACTTTTGGGGAGACCCAGTACTTC.

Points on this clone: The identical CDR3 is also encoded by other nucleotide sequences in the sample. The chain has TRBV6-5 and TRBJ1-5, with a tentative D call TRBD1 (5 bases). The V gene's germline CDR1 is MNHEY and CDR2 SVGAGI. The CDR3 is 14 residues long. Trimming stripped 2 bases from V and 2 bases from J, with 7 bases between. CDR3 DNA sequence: TGTGCCAGCAGTTACGGGGGAGGCAATCAGCCCCAGCATTTT. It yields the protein CASSYGGGNQPQHF.

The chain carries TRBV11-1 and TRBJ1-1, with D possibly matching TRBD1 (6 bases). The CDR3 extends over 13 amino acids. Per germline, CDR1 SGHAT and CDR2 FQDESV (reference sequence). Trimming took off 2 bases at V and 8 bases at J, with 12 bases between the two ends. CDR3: CASSLRDILEAFF. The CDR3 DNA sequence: TGTGCCAGCAGCTTAAGGGACATTTTGGAAGCTTTCTTT.

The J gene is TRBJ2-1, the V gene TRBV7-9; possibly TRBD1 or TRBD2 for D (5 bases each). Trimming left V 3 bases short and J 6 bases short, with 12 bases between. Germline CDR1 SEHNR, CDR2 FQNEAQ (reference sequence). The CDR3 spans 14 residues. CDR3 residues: CASSFNEGFNEQFF. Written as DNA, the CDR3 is TGTGCCAGCAGCTTTAATGAGGGGTTCAATGAGCAGTTCTTC. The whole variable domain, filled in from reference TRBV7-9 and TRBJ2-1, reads DTGVSQNPRHKITKRGQNVTFRCDPISEHNRLYWYRQTLGQGPEFLTYFQNEAQLEKSRLLSDRFSAERPKGSFSTLEIQRTEQGDSAMYLCASSFNEGFNEQFFGPGTRLTVL.

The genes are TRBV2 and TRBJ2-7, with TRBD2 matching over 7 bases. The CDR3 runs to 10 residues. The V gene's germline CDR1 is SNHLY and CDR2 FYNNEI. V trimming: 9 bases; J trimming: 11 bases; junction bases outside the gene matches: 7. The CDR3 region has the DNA TGTGCCAGTGTAGGGGCGGGGGAGTACTTC. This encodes CASVGAGEYF.

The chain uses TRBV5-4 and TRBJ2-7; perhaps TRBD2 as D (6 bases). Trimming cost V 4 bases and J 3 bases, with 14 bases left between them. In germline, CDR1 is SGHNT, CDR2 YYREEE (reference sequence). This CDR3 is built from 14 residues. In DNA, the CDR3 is TGTGCCAGCAGCCAGGGCGGGAATGACTACGAGCAGTACTTC. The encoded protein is CASSQGGNDYEQYF.

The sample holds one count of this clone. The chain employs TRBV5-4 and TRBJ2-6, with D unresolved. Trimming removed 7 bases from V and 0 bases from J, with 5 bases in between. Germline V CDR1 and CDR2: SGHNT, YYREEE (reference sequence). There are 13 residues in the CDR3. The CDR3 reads CASATSGANVLTF. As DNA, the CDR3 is TGTGCCAGCGCCACCTCTGGGGCCAACGTCCTGACTTTC.

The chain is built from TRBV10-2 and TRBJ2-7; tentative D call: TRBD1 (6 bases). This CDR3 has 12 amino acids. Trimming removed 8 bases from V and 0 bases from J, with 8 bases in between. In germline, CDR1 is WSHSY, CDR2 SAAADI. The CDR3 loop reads CASRDTSYEQYF. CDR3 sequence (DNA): TGCGCCAGCCGGGACACCTCCTACGAGCAGTACTTC.

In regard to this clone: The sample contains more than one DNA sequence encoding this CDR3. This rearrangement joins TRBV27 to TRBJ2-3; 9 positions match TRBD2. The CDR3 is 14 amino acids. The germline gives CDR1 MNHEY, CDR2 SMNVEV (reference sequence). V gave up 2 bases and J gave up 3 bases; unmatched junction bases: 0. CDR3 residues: CASSLLAGTDTQYF. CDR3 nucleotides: TGTGCCAGCAGTTTACTAGCGGGGACAGATACGCAGTATTTT.

CDR3 bases: TGTGCCAGCAGCTTAAAGCTAGCGGGGTCCTCCGATAAATGCTACGAGCAGTACTTC. Translated: CASSLKLAGSSDKCYEQYF. The V gene is TRBV7-6, the J gene TRBJ2-7; the match to TRBD2 covers 9 bases. Trimming at V came to 2 bases and at J to 3 bases, leaving 17 bases not matched to a gene. The V gene's germline CDR1 is SGHVS and CDR2 FNYEAQ. CDR3 length equals 19 residues.